This T cell receptor (beta chain) was sequenced for a study of response to subunit inactivated influenza vaccine. One entry per CDR3 protein, called by TCRdb with MiXCR from the RT-PCR reads. This sample yields hundreds of thousands of distinct CDR3 sequences, of which about 8% are seen a single time; roughly 13% belongs to the top ten. V lost 5 bases, J lost 8 bases, and 4 bases lay in between. The CDR3 contains 10 residues. Germline V gene lookup returns CDR1 MDHEN and CDR2 SYDVKM. This clonotype was sampled from a man aged 50 to 75 who received an inactivated influenza vaccine. This sequence joins TRBV28 and TRBJ2-1; D is unresolved. The source was PBMCs from blood, collected less than 30 months after vaccination. For the CDR3, the DNA is TGTGCCAGCAGTGATGATGAGCAGTTCTTC. This codes for CASSDDEQFF.